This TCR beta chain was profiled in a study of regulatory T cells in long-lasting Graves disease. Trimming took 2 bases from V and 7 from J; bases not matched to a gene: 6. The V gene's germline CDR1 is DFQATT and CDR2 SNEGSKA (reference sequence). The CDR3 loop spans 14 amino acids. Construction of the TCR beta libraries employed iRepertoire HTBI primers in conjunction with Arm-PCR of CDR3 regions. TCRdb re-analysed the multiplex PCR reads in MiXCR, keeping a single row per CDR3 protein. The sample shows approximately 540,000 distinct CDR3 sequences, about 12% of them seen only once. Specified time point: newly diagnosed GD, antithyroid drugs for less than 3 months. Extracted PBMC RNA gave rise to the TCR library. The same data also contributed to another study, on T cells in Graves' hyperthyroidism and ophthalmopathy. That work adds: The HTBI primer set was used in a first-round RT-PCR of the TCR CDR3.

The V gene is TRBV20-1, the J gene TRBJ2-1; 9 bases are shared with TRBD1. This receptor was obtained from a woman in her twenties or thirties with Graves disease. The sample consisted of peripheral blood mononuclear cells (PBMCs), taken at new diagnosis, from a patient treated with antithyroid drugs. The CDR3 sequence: CSARRDRVANEQFF. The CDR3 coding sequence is TGCAGTGCTAGACGGGACAGGGTAGCAAATGAGCAGTTCTTC.